The entry below gives a single T cell receptor beta chain sequence along with its context. Its target is not known. The sample comes from a study of cytomegalovirus exposure and HLA in healthy donors. Findings of the study overall: Researchers counted 164 TCR beta chains as cytomegalovirus-associated. Later on, an analysis found that several of the most significant clusters appeared to be linked to common viral pathogens, which included parvovirus B19.

Trimming left V 4 bases short and J 5 bases short, with 9 bases between. Germline CDR1 and CDR2: ENHRY and SYGVKD. The length of the CDR3 is 13 residues. A multiplex PCR was run with 60 Vbeta primers and 13 Jbeta primers. Repertoires were generated with immunoSEQ multiplex PCR, while TCRdb's copy carries only in-frame clones and drops some. The table records about 120,000 clones, about 79% of them present only once. The TCR was taken from a human donor in good health. The sequencing input was PBMCs. The chain is built from TRBV10-3 and TRBJ1-5; D gene ambiguous. CDR3 nucleotides: TGTGCCATCAGTGCAGGACTTGATCAGCCCCAGCATTTT. Its translation: CAISAGLDQPQHF.